A selection of T cell receptor beta chains follows, all from one sample in a study of OX40 agonist ivuxolimab in advanced cancers. The method was immunoSEQ multiplex PCR; TCRdb's version includes in-frame clones alone and lacks a portion of them. The sample yields tens of thousands of clones, about 87% seen once. This sample comprised CD4+ or CD8+ T cells sorted from blood, obtained in a trial of the OX40 agonist ivuxolimab. The source of these receptors is an adult with an advanced solid tumor such as melanoma, head and neck, liver or kidney cancer. The CDR3 runs from the conserved cysteine through the conserved F or W. A D gene is named only where the DNA matches it firmly. Where a row states a size, it is once, few, many or the class of an expanded clone; other rows omit it.

d_gene	v_gene	j_gene	abundance	CDR3nt	CDR3aa
NA	TRBV11-2	TRBJ2-5	NA	TGTGCCAGCAGCTTCGGCAACCAAGAGACCCAGTACTTC	CASSFGNQETQYF
NA	TRBV19	TRBJ1-1	few	TGTGCCAGTAGTATACAGGGTAGTTATGGGGCTGAAGCTTTCTTT	CASSIQGSYGAEAFF
NA	TRBV7-9	TRBJ2-1	once	TGTGCCAGCAGCTCCCCGGGGCGCGAGCAGTTCTTC	CASSSPGREQFF
TRBD2	TRBV11-2	TRBJ2-7	few	TGTGCCAGCAGCTTAGAAGTAGCGGGAGGTTTCGAGCAGTACTTC	CASSLEVAGGFEQYF
TRBD2	TRBV6-1	TRBJ2-7	NA	TGTGCCAGCAGTGTGACTAGCGGGAGCTACGAGCAGTACTTC	CASSVTSGSYEQYF
NA	TRBV5-1	TRBJ2-5	NA	TGCGCCAGCAGCTTTAGCGGCGGCGAGACCCAGTACTTC	CASSFSGGETQYF
TRBD1	TRBV19	TRBJ2-5	NA	TGTGCCAGTAGTGGGACAGCCCAAGAGACCCAGTACTTC	CASSGTAQETQYF
NA	TRBV19	TRBJ1-1	few	TGTGCCAGTAGTCAGCAGGGAGTAGGGACTGAAGCTTTCTTT	CASSQQGVGTEAFF
TRBD1	TRBV27	TRBJ2-4	NA	TGTGCCAGCAGTTCTCCGGCAGGGGGCGCGAACATTCAGTACTTC	CASSSPAGGANIQYF
NA	TRBV2	TRBJ2-7	NA	TGTGCCAGCAGTTCGACTAAAACCTACGAGCAGTACTTC	CASSSTKTYEQYF
NA	TRBV6-6	TRBJ2-7	NA	TGTGCCAGCAGTTACGAATGGGTCATCTACGAGCAGTACTTC	CASSYEWVIYEQYF
NA	TRBV6-5	TRBJ1-1	few	TGTGCCAGCAGTGCCACGGGTGGGAACACTGAAGCTTTCTTT	CASSATGGNTEAFF
TRBD2	TRBV6-1	TRBJ2-3	NA	TGTGCCAGCAGTGGACATAGGACTAGCGGGAGCACAGATACGCAGTATTTT	CASSGHRTSGSTDTQYF
NA	TRBV19	TRBJ1-5	few	TGTGCCAGTAGTGCGACACCAGGGATCCGGCAGCCCCAGCATTTT	CASSATPGIRQPQHF
NA	TRBV27	TRBJ2-7	NA	TGTGCCAGCAGTGCGCGGGGAGTAAGCGAGCAGTACTTC	CASSARGVSEQYF
NA	TRBV5-1	TRBJ2-5	NA	TGCGCCAGCAGGCTCCTCCAAGAGACCCAGTACTTC	CASRLLQETQYF
TRBD2	TRBV6-6	TRBJ2-1	NA	TGTGCCAGCAGTTACTCAACTAGCGGAACATACAATGAGCAGTTCTTC	CASSYSTSGTYNEQFF
NA	TRBV10-3	TRBJ1-2	NA	TGTGCCATCAGTGACGGGATTAACTATGGCTACACCTTC	CAISDGINYGYTF
NA	TRBV18	TRBJ1-1	NA	TGTGCCAGCTCACCGGGGGGGGGCCTGTGGAACACTGAAGCTTTCTTT	CASSPGGGLWNTEAFF
TRBD1	TRBV15	TRBJ1-3	NA	TGTGCCACCAGCAGAGGGGGGACAGGGACTGGAAACACCATATATTTT	CATSRGGTGTGNTIYF
TRBD2	TRBV9	TRBJ2-1	NA	TGTGCCAGCACCAGTCGGACTAGCGGGAGAGTCAATGAGCAGTTCTTC	CASTSRTSGRVNEQFF
NA	TRBV19	TRBJ2-1	NA	TGTGCCAGTATGCAAACTAGAGGCACCTACAATGAGCAGTTCTTC	CASMQTRGTYNEQFF
NA	TRBV5-4	TRBJ2-2	NA	TGTGCCAGCAGCTTGAAAGAAGGGACCACCGGGGAGCTGTTTTTT	CASSLKEGTTGELFF
NA	TRBV27	TRBJ1-5	once	TGTGCCAGCAGTTTCGACGGGTCCAATCAGCCCCAGCATTTT	CASSFDGSNQPQHF
NA	TRBV28	TRBJ2-7	NA	TGTGCCAGCAGTTTTGACCCTTCTGGACTCGGTGGGGCCTACGAGCAGTACTTC	CASSFDPSGLGGAYEQYF
TRBD1	TRBV7-9	TRBJ1-1	NA	TGTGCCAGCAGCCCCGGGACAGGGAAAAAAGAAGCTTTCTTT	CASSPGTGKKEAFF
TRBD1	TRBV23-1	TRBJ1-5	medium-sized	TGCGCCAGCAGCCCTGGGACAGGAAGCGATAGCAATCAGCCCCAGCATTTT	CASSPGTGSDSNQPQHF
NA	TRBV6-1	TRBJ2-4	NA	TGTGCCAGCAGTTGGACGCCGAATCAAGGAAACATTCAGTACTTC	CASSWTPNQGNIQYF
TRBD1	TRBV5-6	TRBJ2-1	NA	TGTGCCAGCAGCCGAAAACGGGACAGGTACAATGAGCAGTTCTTC	CASSRKRDRYNEQFF
TRBD2	TRBV6-5	TRBJ2-5	NA	TGTGCCAGCAGCTACGGGGGGGGAGGGACCCAGTACTTC	CASSYGGGGTQYF
NA	TRBV15	TRBJ1-6	once	TGTGCCACCAGCAGAGAACAGAGCAATTCACCCCTCCACTTT	CATSREQSNSPLHF
NA	TRBV7-2	TRBJ2-7	NA	TGTGCCACCAGCTTCGGCACAGGGTCGTTCTCCTACGAGCAGTACTTC	CATSFGTGSFSYEQYF
TRBD2	TRBV19	TRBJ2-3	NA	TGTGCCAGTAGCCCCAGGACGGGAGGTGTAGATACGCAGTATTTT	CASSPRTGGVDTQYF
NA	TRBV11-2	TRBJ2-1	NA	TGTGCCAGCAGCTGGATATGGGGGACGTACAATGAGCAGTTCTTC	CASSWIWGTYNEQFF
TRBD2	TRBV7-9	TRBJ2-7	NA	TGTGCCAGCAGCGTCGGGACTATAGGCGAGCAGTACTTC	CASSVGTIGEQYF
NA	TRBV18	TRBJ2-5	few	TGTGCCAGCTCACCCAGGAGGGGGCAAGAGACCCAGTACTTC	CASSPRRGQETQYF
NA	TRBV5-1	TRBJ2-7	NA	TGCGCCAGCAGAGAGATCGAAACTTCCGAGCAGTACTTC	CASREIETSEQYF
NA	TRBV5-1	TRBJ2-7	NA	TGCGCCAGCAGCTTGGTGCAGGGTGACTACGAGCAGTACTTC	CASSLVQGDYEQYF
NA	TRBV7-2	TRBJ1-5	NA	TGTGCCAGCAGCTTTGGTTACGTTCAGCCCCAGCATTTT	CASSFGYVQPQHF
TRBD2	TRBV11-2	TRBJ2-5	once	TGTGCCAGCAGCTTAGAAGCTAGCGGGGCGGAGACCCAGTACTTC	CASSLEASGAETQYF
NA	TRBV10-2	TRBJ2-2	NA	TGCGCCAGCAGTAGGGACTTTGGCACCGGGGAGCTGTTTTTT	CASSRDFGTGELFF
TRBD2	TRBV7-9	TRBJ2-1	NA	TGTGCCAGCAGCTTAGAACTAGCGGGATTGTTCTTC	CASSLELAGLFF
NA	TRBV4-1	TRBJ2-4	NA	TGCGCCAGCAGTCCGACTCCTCTACAGGGCCGTATTAGGGGGAGGAACATTCAGTACTTC	CASSPTPLQGRIRGRNIQYF